This TCR beta chain comes out of a study of T cell responses to AZD1222 COVID-19 vaccine. Germline values: CDR1 MNHEY, CDR2 SMNVEV (reference sequence). V was pared by 0 bases and J by 4 bases, with 12 bases between. This CDR3 has 15 residues. The data were produced by immunoSEQ multiplex PCR, yet TCRdb's version contains in-frame clones alone and is incomplete. The table has approximately 81,000 clones, 80% to 95% seen once; the top ten hold 4.5% to 5.5%. The gene calls are TRBV27 and TRBJ1-2, with D maybe TRBD1 (5 bases). The sample consisted of peripheral blood, taken on day 0 of MenACWY control vaccination. This TCR was recovered from an adult in good health. The CDR3 loop reads CASSLSFGGGYGYTF. Written as DNA, the CDR3 is TGTGCCAGCAGTTTATCGTTCGGGGGGGGCTATGGCTACACCTTC.